This paragraph reports one T cell receptor beta chain. Its specificity is not known. The data derive from a study of cytomegalovirus exposure and HLA in healthy donors. Turning to the study itself: Around 180 million T cells yielded some 100 million unique TCR beta sequences, as an earlier analysis found. Study-wide results and caveats: DRB1 showed the most TCR associations and HLA-C the fewest in a later analysis, as rates varied by HLA locus. For TCR beta chains, V- and J-gene trimming was later linked to a missense DCLRE1C variant.

V shed 4 bases and J 4 bases; nucleotides not matched to a gene: 4. The CDR3 sequence is 14 residues long. Germline CDR1 is SGHNT and CDR2 is YYREEE (reference sequence). PCR employed 60 Vbeta and 13 Jbeta primers. The authors' processing: In a later analysis, of around 85 million unique beta chains, some 10 million appeared in at least two donors. Sequencing was performed with immunoSEQ multiplex PCR; in TCRdb, only in-frame clones are kept and a portion is missing. The DNA was the basis for D and trimming; V, J and clone size are from that table. The sample lists roughly 120,000 clones, roughly two thirds occurring once.

V usage is TRBV5-4 and J usage is TRBJ1-4; 7 bases align to TRBD1. The sequenced sample consisted of PBMCs. This clonotype was sampled from a man younger than 40 in good health and CMV-seropositive. The CDR3 DNA reads as TGTGCCAGCAGCCCGGGACAGTTTAATGAAAAACTGTTTTTT. Translation: CASSPGQFNEKLFF.